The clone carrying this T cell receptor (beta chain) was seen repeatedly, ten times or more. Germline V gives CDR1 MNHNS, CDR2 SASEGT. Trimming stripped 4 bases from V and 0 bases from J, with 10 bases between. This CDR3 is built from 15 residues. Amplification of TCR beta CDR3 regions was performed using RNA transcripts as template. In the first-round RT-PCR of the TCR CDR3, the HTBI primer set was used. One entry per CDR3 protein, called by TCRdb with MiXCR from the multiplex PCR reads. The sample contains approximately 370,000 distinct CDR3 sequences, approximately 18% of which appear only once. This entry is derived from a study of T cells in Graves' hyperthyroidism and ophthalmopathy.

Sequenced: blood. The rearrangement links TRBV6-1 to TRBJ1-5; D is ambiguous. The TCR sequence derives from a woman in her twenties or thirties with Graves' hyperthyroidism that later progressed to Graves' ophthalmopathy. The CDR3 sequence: CASSVTLYSNQPQHF. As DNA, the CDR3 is TGTGCCAGCAGTGTGACCTTATATAGCAATCAGCCCCAGCATTTT.